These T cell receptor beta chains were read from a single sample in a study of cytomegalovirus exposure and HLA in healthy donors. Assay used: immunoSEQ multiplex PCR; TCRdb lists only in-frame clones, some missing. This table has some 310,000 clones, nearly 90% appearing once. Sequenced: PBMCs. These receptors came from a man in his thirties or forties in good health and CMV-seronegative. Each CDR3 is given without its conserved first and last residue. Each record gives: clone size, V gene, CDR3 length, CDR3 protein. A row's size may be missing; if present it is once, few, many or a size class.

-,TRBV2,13,ASSEENSGNTEAF
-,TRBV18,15,ASSPVGQGAFNTEAF
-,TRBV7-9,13,ASSLLAGGFETQY
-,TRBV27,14,ASSFLGPGVNQPQH
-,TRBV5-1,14,ASSLGGGGLTGELF
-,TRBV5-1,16,ASSPDLGRGGQYNEQF
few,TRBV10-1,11,ASSALTDSPLH
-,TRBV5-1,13,ASSLDPGGNEKLF
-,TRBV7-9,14,ASSPQRSNYTDTQY
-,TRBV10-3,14,AISFSGQGAAYEQY
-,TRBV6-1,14,ASSEGWTGHSYEQY
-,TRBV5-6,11,ASSKTGGNTIY
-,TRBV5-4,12,ASSHRDRSYEQY
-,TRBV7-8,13,ASSLGIVRRYEQY
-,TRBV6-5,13,ASKQGGTGANVLT
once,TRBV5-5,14,ASSPGGGMGNQPQH
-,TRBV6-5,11,ASSYDRGYEQY
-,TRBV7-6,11,ASSPRENEKLF
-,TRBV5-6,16,ASSFLDRGRLRNTEAF
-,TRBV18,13,ASSPPGTGQETQY
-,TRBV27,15,ASSLSPRGPSTDTQY
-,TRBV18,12,ASSRDRVSNEQF
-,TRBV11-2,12,ASSLDLGNTEAF
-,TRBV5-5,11,ASSPERDFEAF
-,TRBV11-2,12,ASRLAGDTDTQY
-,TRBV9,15,ASSVSVDRTSYNEQF
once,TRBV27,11,ASSVAGGPEQF
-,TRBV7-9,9,ASSLRRGYT
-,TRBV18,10,ASSSLQETQY
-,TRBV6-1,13,ASRGQGGSGSPLH
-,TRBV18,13,ASSPPGTASYEQY
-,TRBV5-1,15,ASSWGQGLELGETQY
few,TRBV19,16,ASSIFGLAGGDTGELF
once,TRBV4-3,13,ASSQAQNSGDTQY
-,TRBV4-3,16,ASSQFRPSQGLNSPLH
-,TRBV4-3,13,ASSQETGYNYGYT
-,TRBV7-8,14,ASSTYRGPSNYGYT
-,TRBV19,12,ASRGRDGPYEQY
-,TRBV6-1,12,ASRSRDSNTEAF